This T cell receptor (beta chain) was found in a study of blood T cell repertoires in COVID-19. Assay used: immunoSEQ multiplex PCR; TCRdb lists only in-frame clones, some missing. The sample contains approximately 240,000 clones, roughly 91% of which appear only once. The V gene end was trimmed by 4 bases and the J gene end by 4 bases; junction bases not matched to a gene: 10. CDR3 length: 15 amino acids. Germline loops: CDR1 MGHRA, CDR2 YSYEKL. The source is a young man with COVID-19, enrolled during active disease. The specimen sequenced was peripheral blood. This rearrangement joins TRBV4-1 to TRBJ2-7, with TRBD1 matching 7 bases. The CDR3 protein is CASSPMPGQLYEQYF. CDR3 bases: TGCGCCAGCAGCCCCATGCCGGGACAGCTTTACGAGCAGTACTTC.